These T cell receptor beta chains were read from a single sample in a study of OX40 agonist ivuxolimab in advanced cancers. Using immunoSEQ multiplex PCR, the repertoire was profiled, and TCRdb retains in-frame clones only, with some absent. This table holds tens of thousands of clones, about 86% found once. The source material was CD4+ or CD8+ T cells sorted from blood, sampled in a trial of the OX40 agonist ivuxolimab. These TCRs come from an adult with an advanced solid tumor such as melanoma, head and neck, liver or kidney cancer. Both conserved end residues are part of each CDR3. Fields, in order: clone size, J gene, D gene, CDR3 length, V gene, CDR3 DNA, CDR3 protein. D genes are given only for firm matches. Where a row states a size, it is once, few, many or the class of an expanded clone; other rows omit it.

abundance: .
j_gene: TRBJ1-4
d_gene: .
len: 17
v_gene: TRBV18
CDR3nt: TGTGCCAGCTCACATCGGGACATAGCGAAGGGCAATGAAAAACTGTTTTTT
CDR3aa: CASSHRDIAKGNEKLFF

abundance: .
j_gene: TRBJ2-6
d_gene: .
len: 16
v_gene: TRBV10-2
CDR3nt: TGCGCCAGCATCGGCCAACGGGCCTCTGGGGCCAACGTCCTGACTTTC
CDR3aa: CASIGQRASGANVLTF

abundance: .
j_gene: TRBJ1-1
d_gene: TRBD1
len: 16
v_gene: TRBV19
CDR3nt: TGTGCCAGTAAGTACGGACAGGGGGCGCTGGGCACTGAAGCTTTCTTT
CDR3aa: CASKYGQGALGTEAFF

abundance: .
j_gene: TRBJ2-5
d_gene: TRBD2
len: 15
v_gene: TRBV5-4
CDR3nt: TGTGCCAGCAGCCCTGTAGCGGGACCTCAAGAGACCCAGTACTTC
CDR3aa: CASSPVAGPQETQYF

abundance: .
j_gene: TRBJ1-4
d_gene: TRBD1
len: 17
v_gene: TRBV2
CDR3nt: TGTGCCAGCAGTCGTCCCGGGACACAGGGGAGGAGTGAAAAACTGTTTTTT
CDR3aa: CASSRPGTQGRSEKLFF

abundance: .
j_gene: TRBJ2-1
d_gene: TRBD2
len: 18
v_gene: TRBV7-3
CDR3nt: TGTGCCAGCAGCTTAATGCGAGTAAGGAGCGGGGCCCACAATGAGCAGTTCTTC
CDR3aa: CASSLMRVRSGAHNEQFF

abundance: .
j_gene: TRBJ1-2
d_gene: .
len: 13
v_gene: TRBV30
CDR3nt: TGTGCCTGGAGTACATTGACCAACTATGGCTACACCTTC
CDR3aa: CAWSTLTNYGYTF

abundance: .
j_gene: TRBJ1-1
d_gene: .
len: 13
v_gene: TRBV5-5
CDR3nt: TGTGCCAGCAGCTTGGCCGGAGTGACCCTGGCTTTCTTT
CDR3aa: CASSLAGVTLAFF

abundance: .
j_gene: TRBJ2-7
d_gene: TRBD2
len: 17
v_gene: TRBV4-1
CDR3nt: TGCGCCAGCAGCCTCCTCCCCCCTAGCGGGGGACCCTACGAGCAGTACTTC
CDR3aa: CASSLLPPSGGPYEQYF

abundance: .
j_gene: TRBJ1-6
d_gene: .
len: 15
v_gene: TRBV7-8
CDR3nt: TGTGCCAGCAGCCCAGACCAGGGGTATAATTCACCCCTCCACTTT
CDR3aa: CASSPDQGYNSPLHF

abundance: few
j_gene: TRBJ1-2
d_gene: TRBD1
len: 16
v_gene: TRBV10-1
CDR3nt: TGCGCCAAGAGGACAGGAGCAGCCGTAGCTAACTATGGCTACACCTTC
CDR3aa: CAKRTGAAVANYGYTF

abundance: .
j_gene: TRBJ2-1
d_gene: TRBD2
len: 16
v_gene: TRBV5-1
CDR3nt: TGCGCCAGCAGCTTGTCCCTCGGGGGGGGATTCGATGAGCAGTTCTTC
CDR3aa: CASSLSLGGGFDEQFF

abundance: .
j_gene: TRBJ2-2
d_gene: .
len: 20
v_gene: TRBV30
CDR3nt: TGTGCCTGGGGCAATAAATATAGGGGGGGGCGCGGTACGAGCACCGGGGAGCTGTTTTTT
CDR3aa: CAWGNKYRGGRGTSTGELFF

abundance: .
j_gene: TRBJ2-7
d_gene: .
len: 13
v_gene: TRBV19
CDR3nt: TGTGCCAGTAGAGGGGGGGCCGGCTACGAGCAGTACTTC
CDR3aa: CASRGGAGYEQYF

abundance: .
j_gene: TRBJ1-5
d_gene: .
len: 18
v_gene: TRBV7-8
CDR3nt: TGTGCCAGCAGCCCCCTACCAGCGGGGCTGTTTAGCAATCAGCCCCAGCATTTT
CDR3aa: CASSPLPAGLFSNQPQHF

abundance: .
j_gene: TRBJ1-4
d_gene: .
len: 15
v_gene: TRBV5-5
CDR3nt: TGTGCCAGCACCCCCAGGGCAGCTAATAATGAAAAACTGTTTTTT
CDR3aa: CASTPRAANNEKLFF

abundance: .
j_gene: TRBJ2-7
d_gene: .
len: 12
v_gene: TRBV6-1
CDR3nt: TGTGCCAGCAGGGTCTTATACTACGAGCAGTACTTC
CDR3aa: CASRVLYYEQYF

abundance: .
j_gene: TRBJ1-1
d_gene: .
len: 14
v_gene: TRBV19
CDR3nt: TGTGCCAGTAGCTGGGGGGAGGGGAGCACTGAAGCTTTCTTT
CDR3aa: CASSWGEGSTEAFF

abundance: once
j_gene: TRBJ2-1
d_gene: .
len: 15
v_gene: TRBV30
CDR3nt: TGTGCCTGGAGTGGGGGCGGGGCCAACTACAATGAGCAGTTCTTC
CDR3aa: CAWSGGGANYNEQFF

abundance: .
j_gene: TRBJ1-5
d_gene: .
len: 13
v_gene: TRBV18
CDR3nt: TGTGCCAGCTCACCAGAAAGGGGCCAGCCCCAGCATTTT
CDR3aa: CASSPERGQPQHF

abundance: .
j_gene: TRBJ1-2
d_gene: .
len: 12
v_gene: TRBV19
CDR3nt: TGTGCCAGTAGTCAGGGAGACTATGGCTACACCTTC
CDR3aa: CASSQGDYGYTF

abundance: .
j_gene: TRBJ2-5
d_gene: .
len: 13
v_gene: TRBV6-6
CDR3nt: TGTGCCAGCAGGGAGACAGGCCAGGAGACCCAGTACTTC
CDR3aa: CASRETGQETQYF

abundance: .
j_gene: TRBJ1-2
d_gene: .
len: 11
v_gene: TRBV27
CDR3nt: TGTGCCACCAGAGACAGTGTTGGCTACACCTTC
CDR3aa: CATRDSVGYTF

abundance: .
j_gene: TRBJ2-3
d_gene: TRBD1
len: 12
v_gene: TRBV5-6
CDR3nt: TGTGCCAGCATCCGAGGGACAGAGAAGCAGTATTTT
CDR3aa: CASIRGTEKQYF

abundance: once
j_gene: TRBJ1-2
d_gene: .
len: 14
v_gene: TRBV2
CDR3nt: TGTGCCAGCAGTGAAGCCCCAGGGGACTATGGCTACACCTTC
CDR3aa: CASSEAPGDYGYTF

abundance: .
j_gene: TRBJ1-1
d_gene: .
len: 15
v_gene: TRBV6-5
CDR3nt: TGTGCCAGCAGTTACCCTGCCTCAGTGAACACTGAAGCTTTCTTT
CDR3aa: CASSYPASVNTEAFF

abundance: once
j_gene: TRBJ1-3
d_gene: .
len: 13
v_gene: TRBV15
CDR3nt: TGTGCCACCAGCAGAGATTTGGGAAACACCATATATTTT
CDR3aa: CATSRDLGNTIYF

abundance: .
j_gene: TRBJ2-5
d_gene: TRBD2
len: 15
v_gene: TRBV30
CDR3nt: TGTGCCTGGACCCCAGCGGGGGGCAACCAAGAGACCCAGTACTTC
CDR3aa: CAWTPAGGNQETQYF

abundance: .
j_gene: TRBJ2-7
d_gene: TRBD1
len: 14
v_gene: TRBV6-6
CDR3nt: TGTGCCAGCAGCCCGGACAGGTCCTCCTACGAGCAGTACTTC
CDR3aa: CASSPDRSSYEQYF

abundance: .
j_gene: TRBJ2-1
d_gene: .
len: 11
v_gene: TRBV6-5
CDR3nt: TGTGCCAGCAGTTATATAGGTGAGCAGTTCTTC
CDR3aa: CASSYIGEQFF

abundance: .
j_gene: TRBJ2-4
d_gene: TRBD1
len: 13
v_gene: TRBV11-2
CDR3nt: TGTGCCAGCAGCTATACAGGGGAAAACATTCAGTACTTC
CDR3aa: CASSYTGENIQYF

abundance: .
j_gene: TRBJ2-7
d_gene: .
len: 13
v_gene: TRBV6-6
CDR3nt: TGTGCCAGCAGTCCAGGGACACCCAGGGTGCAGTACTTC
CDR3aa: CASSPGTPRVQYF

abundance: .
j_gene: TRBJ1-6
d_gene: TRBD1
len: 16
v_gene: TRBV18
CDR3nt: TGTGCCAGCTCACCAGGGACAGGGGTAAATAATTCACCCCTCCACTTT
CDR3aa: CASSPGTGVNNSPLHF

abundance: .
j_gene: TRBJ2-6
d_gene: .
len: 16
v_gene: TRBV11-3
CDR3nt: TGTGCCAGCAGCCCAAACGGGAATCCTGGGGCCAACGTCCTGACTTTC
CDR3aa: CASSPNGNPGANVLTF

abundance: once
j_gene: TRBJ1-6
d_gene: TRBD1
len: 16
v_gene: TRBV6-1
CDR3nt: TGTGCCAGCAGTGAATTGGAGGGACAGAGGAATTCACCCCTCCACTTT
CDR3aa: CASSELEGQRNSPLHF

abundance: .
j_gene: TRBJ2-7
d_gene: .
len: 13
v_gene: TRBV7-9
CDR3nt: TGTGCCAGCAGCTCGTTGACAGCCCGCGAGCAGTACTTC
CDR3aa: CASSSLTAREQYF

abundance: .
j_gene: TRBJ2-7
d_gene: .
len: 15
v_gene: TRBV12-1
CDR3nt: TGTGCCAGCAGCCCCACCGGGACTAGCGGCTACGAGCAGTACTTC
CDR3aa: CASSPTGTSGYEQYF